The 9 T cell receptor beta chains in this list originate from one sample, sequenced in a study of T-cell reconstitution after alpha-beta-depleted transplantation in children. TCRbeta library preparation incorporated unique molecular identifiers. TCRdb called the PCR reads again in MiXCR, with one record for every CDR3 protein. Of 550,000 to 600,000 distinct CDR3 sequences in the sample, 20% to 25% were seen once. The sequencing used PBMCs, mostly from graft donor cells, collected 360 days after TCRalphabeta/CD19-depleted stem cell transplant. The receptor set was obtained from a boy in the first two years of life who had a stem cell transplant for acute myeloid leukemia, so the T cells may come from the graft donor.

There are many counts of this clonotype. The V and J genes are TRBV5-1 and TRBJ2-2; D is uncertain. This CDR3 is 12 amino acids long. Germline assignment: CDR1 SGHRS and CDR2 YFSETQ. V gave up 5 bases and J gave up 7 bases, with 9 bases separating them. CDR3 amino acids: CASRDRNGELFF. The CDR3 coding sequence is TGCGCCAGCAGAGATCGGAACGGGGAGCTGTTTTTT.

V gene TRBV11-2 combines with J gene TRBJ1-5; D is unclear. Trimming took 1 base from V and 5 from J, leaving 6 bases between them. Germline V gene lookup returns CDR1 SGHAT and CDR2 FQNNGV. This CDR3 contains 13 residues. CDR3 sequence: CASSLVGHQPQHF. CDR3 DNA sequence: TGTGCCAGCAGCTTAGTAGGGCATCAGCCCCAGCATTTT.

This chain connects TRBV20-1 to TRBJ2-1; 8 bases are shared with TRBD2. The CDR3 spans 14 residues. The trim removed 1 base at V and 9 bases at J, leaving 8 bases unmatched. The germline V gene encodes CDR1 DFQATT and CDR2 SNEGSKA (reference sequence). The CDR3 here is CSARVGGARVEQFF. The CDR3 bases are TGCAGTGCTAGAGTCGGGGGGGCCCGGGTTGAGCAGTTCTTC.

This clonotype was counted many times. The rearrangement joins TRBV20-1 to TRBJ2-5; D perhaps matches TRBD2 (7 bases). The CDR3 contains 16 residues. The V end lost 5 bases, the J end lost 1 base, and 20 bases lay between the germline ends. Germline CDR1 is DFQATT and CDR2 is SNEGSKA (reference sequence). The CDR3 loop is CSAGGGSRGPQETQYF. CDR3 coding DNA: TGCAGTGCTGGGGGGGGTTCCAGGGGCCCCCAAGAGACCCAGTACTTC.

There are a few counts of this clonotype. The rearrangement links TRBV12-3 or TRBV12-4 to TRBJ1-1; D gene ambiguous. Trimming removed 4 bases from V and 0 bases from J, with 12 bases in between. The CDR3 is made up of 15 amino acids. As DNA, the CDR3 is TGTGCCAGCAGTTCCCCGACCTACTTGAACACTGAAGCTTTCTTT. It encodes CASSSPTYLNTEAFF.

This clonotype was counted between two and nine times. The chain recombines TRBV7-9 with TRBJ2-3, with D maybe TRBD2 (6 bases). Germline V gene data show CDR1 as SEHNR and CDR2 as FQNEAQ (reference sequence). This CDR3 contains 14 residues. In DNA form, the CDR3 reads TGTGCGTCCGGAGGGCTCACTAGCACAGATACGCAGTATTTT. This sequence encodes CASGGLTSTDTQYF.

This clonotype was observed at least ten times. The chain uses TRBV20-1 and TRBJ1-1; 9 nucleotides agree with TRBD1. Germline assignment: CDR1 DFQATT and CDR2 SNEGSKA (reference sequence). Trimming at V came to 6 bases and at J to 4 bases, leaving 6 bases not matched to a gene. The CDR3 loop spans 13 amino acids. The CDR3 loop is CSARQGVITEAFF. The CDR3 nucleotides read TGCAGTGCAAGACAGGGGGTGATCACTGAAGCTTTCTTT.

The CDR3 sequence: CASSYTAGMNTEAFF. The DNA of the CDR3 is TGTGCCAGCAGTTACACCGCGGGGATGAACACTGAAGCTTTCTTT. This chain uses TRBV12-3 or TRBV12-4 with TRBJ1-1; D gene uncertain. The CDR3 loop spans 15 amino acids. The ends were cut back, 4 bases at V and 0 bases at J, with 12 bases in the middle.

DNA of the CDR3: TGTGCCATCAGTGATATTAGCGGGGGGTGGCAGGCCACAGATACGCAGTATTTT. This encodes CAISDISGGWQATDTQYF. The rearrangement uses TRBV10-3 and TRBJ2-3, with 10 bases that match TRBD2. The CDR3 contains 18 residues. V trimming: 3 bases; J trimming: 2 bases; junction bases outside the gene matches: 11. Germline V gene data show CDR1 as ENHRY and CDR2 as SYGVKD.